Each of the 13 T cell receptor beta chains below was sequenced from the same sample in a study of T cells in women clearing cervical HPV infection. The method was immunoSEQ multiplex PCR; TCRdb's version includes in-frame clones alone and lacks a portion of them. The listing records approximately 33,000 clones. Sequenced: blood buffy coat. These receptors all come from a woman between 18 and 75 years old with a cervical HPV16 infection that either progressed to CIN3+ or cleared (not recorded which).

In the case of this clone: The read terminates 3 residues ahead of where the CDR3 ends, so the germline J gene completes it. The chain carries TRBV7-2 and TRBJ2-2; a weak D match, TRBD2 (6 bases). The ends were cut back, 3 bases at V and 9 bases at J, with 14 bases in the middle. CDR1 SGHTA and CDR2 FQGNSA come from the germline V gene. The CDR3 has 14 residues. CDR3 region: CASSFFGGGRELFF. CDR3 DNA, as far as it was read: TGTGCCAGCAGCTTCTTCGGGGGTGGGAGGGAG.

With respect to this clone: The read gets to within 3 residues of the CDR3 end, and the germline J gene fills in the rest. The chain has TRBV30 and TRBJ1-2; D is possibly TRBD1 (6 bases). Germline assignment: CDR1 GTSNPN and CDR2 SVGIG (reference sequence). This CDR3 is built from 16 residues. The germline V and J ends were trimmed by 2 bases and 1 base, with 17 bases remaining between them. CDR3 in amino acids: CAWSRAGATGNYGYTF. CDR3 bases read: TGTGCCTGGAGTCGGGCAGGGGCAACGGGTAACTATGGC.

With regard to this clone: The DNA ends 3 residues before the CDR3 does, and the rest of the CDR3 is filled in from the germline J gene. The chain couples TRBV6-2 or TRBV6-3 to TRBJ2-2; no reliable D call. The germline gives CDR1 MNHEY, CDR2 SVGEGT. V shed 2 bases and J shed 3 bases, with 10 bases lying between them. The CDR3 sequence is 15 residues long. CDR3 in amino acids: CASSYTPSYTGELFF. The part of the CDR3 DNA that was read is TGTGCCAGCAGTTACACACCGAGTTACACCGGGGAG.

A note on this clone: The CDR3 extends 3 residues past the end of the read, so its final part is completed from the germline J gene. The chain combines TRBV7-9 with TRBJ2-4; a weak D match, TRBD2 (7 bases). This CDR3 has 14 amino acids. Germline V CDR1 and CDR2: SEHNR, FQNEAQ (reference sequence). The CDR3 is CASSGRGGNYGQYF. CDR3 DNA, as far as it was read: TGTGCCAGCAGCGGTAGGGGGGGTAACTATGGT.

For this clone: The read comes to an end 3 residues before the CDR3 does, leaving the germline J gene to fill in the end. The V gene is TRBV11-2, the J gene TRBJ2-7, with 10 bases matching TRBD2. The V and J ends lost 3 bases and 3 bases, in that order; junction bases with no gene match: 5. This CDR3 has 15 residues. Germline CDR1 is SGHAT and CDR2 is FQNNGV. The CDR3 here is CASSLGLAYHYEQYF. The sequenced CDR3 bases are TGTGCCAGCAGCTTGGGACTAGCGTATCACTACGAG.

As to this clone: The observed sequence ends 3 residues before the CDR3 terminus, with the missing tail filled in from the germline J gene. The V call is TRBV2, the J call TRBJ2-4; 9 bases agree with TRBD2. CDR3 length: 14 residues. The germline V gene encodes CDR1 SNHLY and CDR2 FYNNEI. The CDR3 sequence: CASSLREGQSGQYF. CDR3 DNA (partial): TGTGCCAGCAGTCTGCGGGAGGGACAGTCTGGT. Complete variable domain (other parts from reference TRBV2 and TRBJ2-4): EPEVTQTPSHQVTQMGQEVILRCVPISNHLYFYWYRQILGQKVEFLVSFYNNEISEKSEIFDDQFSVERPDGSNFTLKIRSTKLEDSAMYFCASSLREGQSGQYFGAGTRLSVL.

Details on this clone: Sequencing ends 3 residues short of the CDR3 end; the germline J gene provides the rest. The gene calls are TRBV5-1 and TRBJ2-1; D not resolved. CDR1 is SGHRS, CDR2 YFSETQ, per germline. CDR3 size: 13 residues. Trimming removed 2 bases from V and 6 bases from J, with 9 bases in between. This CDR3 is CASSFGSPNEQFF. The sequenced CDR3 bases are TGCGCCAGCAGCTTCGGTAGCCCCAATGAG.

Turning to this clone: The read terminates 3 residues before the CDR3 end, so the remaining end is supplied by the germline J gene. The chain links TRBV20-1 to TRBJ1-1; D may be TRBD1 (6 bases). V dropped 0 bases and J dropped 6 bases, with 14 bases sitting between them. The germline V gene encodes CDR1 DFQATT and CDR2 SNEGSKA (reference sequence). CDR3 length equals 14 residues. The CDR3 sequence is CSARDRQVRAEAFF. CDR3 DNA (partial): TGCAGTGCTAGAGATCGACAGGTCCGGGCTGAA.

A word on this clone: The read terminates 3 residues ahead of where the CDR3 ends, so the germline J gene completes it. The V call is TRBV20-1, the J call TRBJ2-7; TRBD1 agrees at 8 bases. Germline V gives CDR1 DFQATT, CDR2 SNEGSKA (reference sequence). There are 14 residues in the CDR3. V shed 6 bases and J 0 bases; nucleotides not matched to a gene: 7. CDR3 DNA, as far as it was read: TGCAGTGCATACGGACAGGGACCCTCCTACGAG. Amino acid sequence: CSAYGQGPSYE. From start to end, the CDR3 is CSAYGQGPSYEQYF.

With respect to this clone: The DNA ends 3 residues before the CDR3 does, and the rest of the CDR3 is filled in from the germline J gene. V and J are TRBV20-1 and TRBJ2-5; 9 positions agree with TRBD2. V lost 0 bases to trimming and J lost 4 bases; unmatched junction nucleotides: 6. Germline V gene lookup returns CDR1 DFQATT and CDR2 SNEGSKA (reference sequence). The CDR3 totals 15 residues. This CDR3 is CSARDAGGAGETQYF. The covered CDR3 bases are TGCAGTGCTAGAGATGCGGGGGGGGCGGGAGAGACC.

As concerns this clone: The read halts 3 residues ahead of the CDR3 end, with the missing end drawn from the germline J gene. V and J are TRBV2 and TRBJ2-1; perhaps TRBD2 as D (5 bases). The length of the CDR3 is 12 residues. V was pared by 4 bases and J by 9 bases, with 10 bases between. Germline loops: CDR1 SNHLY, CDR2 FYNNEI. This CDR3 is CASSAQGLEQFF. The part of the CDR3 DNA that was read is TGTGCCAGCAGTGCTCAAGGACTTGAG.

About this clone itself: The CDR3 end is not reached by the read, which stops 3 residues before it; the germline J gene fills it in. The genes are TRBV9 and TRBJ2-2; 8 bases map to TRBD1. Germline V lookup: CDR1 SGDLS, CDR2 YYNGEE. This CDR3 is built from 15 residues. J lost 5 bases, V lost 3 bases, and 6 bases had no gene match. The CDR3 is CASSDRTGTTGELFF. The CDR3 bases that were read are TGTGCCAGCAGCGACCGGACAGGGACGACCGGGGAG. The full variable domain, its missing parts supplied by reference TRBV9 and TRBJ2-2, is DSGVTQTPKHLITATGQRVTLRCSPRSGDLSVYWYQQSLDQGLQFLIQYYNGEERAKGNILERFSAQQFPDLHSELNLSSLELGDSALYFCASSDRTGTTGELFFGEGSRLTVL.

Concerning this clone itself: The read finishes 3 residues shy of the CDR3 end, and the germline J gene is used to complete it. The gene calls are TRBV7-6 and TRBJ2-1; no definite D call. CDR1 is SGHVS, CDR2 FNYEAQ, per germline. The CDR3 covers 12 residues. Trimming took off 1 base at V and 8 bases at J, with 6 bases between the two ends. CDR3 sequence reads: CASSLGADEQFF. The CDR3 bases that were read are TGTGCCAGCAGCTTAGGAGCCGATGAG.